At least ten counts were recorded for the clone carrying this T cell receptor beta chain. What it recognizes is unknown. This entry belongs to a study of neurological immune-mediated disorders. General study points: The expanded clones of different subjects shared no CDR3 amino acid sequences (suggesting private repertoires in all groups). Association with the multiple sclerosis repertoire cluster was not found for any clinical or MRI feature. In HTLV-1-associated myelopathy, TCR clonal expansion was greatest, and in multiple sclerosis it was least, below healthy controls.

The cDNA was generated through 5'RACE incorporating 10-nucleotide random UMIs. From the 5' RACE reads, TCRdb called clonotypes with MiXCR, one entry per CDR3 protein. This sample has tens of thousands of distinct CDR3 sequences, with about 3.5% found just once. Germline V CDR1 and CDR2: SGHRS, YFSETQ. The CDR3 is 14 amino acids. Trimming at V came to 2 bases and at J to 8 bases, leaving 4 bases not matched to a gene. The sequencing sample was made of PBMCs. J is TRBJ1-6 and V is TRBV5-1; 7 nucleotides match TRBD1. The source of this sequence is a woman in her fifties or sixties with multiple sclerosis. The CDR3 nucleotides read TGCGCCAGCAGCTTCACAGGGGCGGATTCACCCCTCCACTTT. This encodes CASSFTGADSPLHF. Filled out from reference TRBV5-1 and TRBJ1-6, the complete variable domain reads KAGVTQTPRYLIKTRGQQVTLSCSPISGHRSVSWYQQTPGQGLQFLFEYFSETQRNKGNFPGRFSGRQFSNSRSEMNVSTLELGDSALYLCASSFTGADSPLHFGNGTRLTVT.